This TCR beta chain was identified during a study of blood T cell repertoires in COVID-19. Study at large: Donors in the United States, Italy and Spain gave samples during acute or convalescent COVID-19.

Germline V gene data show CDR1 as SGHNT and CDR2 as YENEEA. This CDR3 spans 14 amino acids. The V end was cut by 8 bases, the J end by 6 bases, with 18 bases between. Cohorts were based on clinical histories the participants reported. A PCR-confirmed or clinician-diagnosed COVID-19 case had contacted exposed participants within 2 weeks of entry. Original data processing: Reference gene primer amplification gave nucleated cell count estimates. Generated by immunoSEQ multiplex PCR, the TCRdb table keeps only in-frame clones and is missing some. V and J calls and clone size are copied from that table; D and trimming were computed from the DNA. This repertoire shows some 300,000 clones, 89% found once; its top ten account for less than 3.5%.

The TCR originated in a woman aged 45-65 years who had been exposed to COVID-19. The rearrangement links TRBV11-3 to TRBJ2-3; D perhaps matches TRBD2 (7 bases). The sample was PBMCs or T cells enriched from blood (not recorded which). The CDR3 DNA follows: TGTGCCAGCGCCGACGGGGGGCGAGCCGATACGCAGTATTTT. This sequence encodes CASADGGRADTQYF.